The clone carrying this T cell receptor (beta chain) was counted at least ten times. Its antigen is not known. PBMCs numbering 2 million and stored at -80 C yielded the unsorted libraries. The authors obtained over 170 million TCR-beta sequences from 15-18 subjects per sequencing run. MiXCR, run by TCRdb on the 5' RACE reads, gives a single entry per CDR3 protein. The data hold roughly 13,000 distinct CDR3 sequences, with roughly 10% observed a single time. This entry belongs to a study of neurological immune-mediated disorders. Findings and limits, study-wide: Among expanded clones, no CDR3 amino acid sequences were shared across subjects, a pattern suggesting private repertoires in all groups.

Germline CDR1 reads MNHNS; CDR2 reads SASEGT. Trimming at V came to 8 bases and at J to 9 bases, leaving 10 bases not matched to a gene. CDR3 size: 13 residues. Material for sequencing was PBMCs. The TCR comes from a woman aged 40 to 50 in good health. V is TRBV6-1 and J is TRBJ1-5, with 7 bases lining up with TRBD1. CDR3 in amino acids: CASVTGEQWPQHF. The CDR3 nucleotides are TGTGCCAGCGTAACAGGGGAGCAATGGCCCCAGCATTTT.